This is a list of T cell receptor beta chains from one sample in a study of T cells after yellow fever vaccination. Using its own MiXCR run on the 5' RACE reads, TCRdb lists one record per CDR3 protein. This table holds under 150,000 distinct CDR3 sequences, 7% to 9% found once. This sample comprised CD4+ T cells sorted from PBMCs, obtained 5 days after the yellow fever booster vaccination. The origin of the receptors is a man younger than 45 who received the YFV17D yellow fever vaccine. Each CDR3 is given with its conserved first and last residue. D genes are given only for firm matches. Only part of the rows carry a size: once, few, many, or a class if the clone is expanded.

clone size,J gene,V gene,D gene,CDR3 protein,CDR3 DNA
-,TRBJ2-7,TRBV20-1,-,CSASDLSSYEQYF,TGCAGTGCTAGCGATTTGAGCTCCTACGAGCAGTACTTC
few,TRBJ2-3,TRBV5-4,-,CASSLLLDEDTQYF,TGTGCCAGCAGCTTGTTGCTTGATGAAGATACGCAGTATTTT
many,TRBJ1-1,TRBV7-2,-,CASSLQGIEAFF,TGTGCCAGCAGCTTACAGGGGATTGAAGCTTTCTTT
many,TRBJ2-3,TRBV9,-,CASSVIPADTQYF,TGTGCCAGCAGCGTAATCCCGGCAGATACGCAGTATTTT
-,TRBJ2-5,TRBV20-1,-,CSAQIGGGGPPAEETQYF,TGCAGTGCCCAAATAGGGGGAGGCGGGCCCCCGGCCGAGGAGACCCAGTACTTC
many,TRBJ2-3,TRBV12-3/TRBV12-4,TRBD2,CASILADGTDTQYF,TGTGCCAGCATTCTAGCGGATGGCACAGATACGCAGTATTTT
many,TRBJ2-3,TRBV11-2,TRBD1,CASSLGTGFTDTQYF,TGTGCCAGCAGCTTGGGGACAGGGTTCACAGATACGCAGTATTTT
many,TRBJ2-1,TRBV11-2,TRBD2,CASSGRGGLAGVLYNEQFF,TGTGCCAGCAGCGGTAGGGGGGGACTAGCGGGAGTGTTGTACAATGAGCAGTTCTTC
many,TRBJ2-3,TRBV24-1,-,CATSRRETDTQYF,TGTGCCACCAGTCGACGGGAGACAGATACGCAGTATTTT
many,TRBJ2-3,TRBV29-1,TRBD1,CSVRQGGSYTQYF,TGCAGCGTCCGACAGGGTGGGTCATATACGCAGTATTTT
few,TRBJ2-7,TRBV5-6,-,CASSPSDHRRYEQYF,TGTGCCAGCAGCCCATCTGATCACCGACGCTACGAGCAGTACTTC
many,TRBJ1-1,TRBV7-2,-,CASSLLRGKMNTEAFF,TGTGCCAGCAGCTTACTCAGGGGAAAGATGAACACTGAAGCTTTCTTT
many,TRBJ2-7,TRBV25-1,TRBD2,CASTPLTSGSGYEQYF,TGTGCCAGCACACCCCTGACTAGCGGGAGTGGTTACGAGCAGTACTTC
-,TRBJ2-1,TRBV11-2,-,CASSFDRRNEQFF,TGTGCCAGCAGCTTTGATCGGAGAAATGAGCAGTTCTTC
many,TRBJ2-1,TRBV20-1,TRBD2,CSGFIAGSSYNEQFF,TGCAGTGGATTTATAGCGGGATCTTCCTACAATGAGCAGTTCTTC
many,TRBJ2-2,TRBV24-1,-,CATSDFGLPSTNTGELFF,TGTGCCACCAGTGATTTCGGGCTGCCCTCAACGAACACCGGGGAGCTGTTTTTT
few,TRBJ2-4,TRBV30,-,CAWSSFTKNIQYF,TGTGCCTGGTCCTCATTTACCAAAAACATTCAGTACTTC
many,TRBJ1-4,TRBV4-3,-,CASSQETAGYNEKLFF,TGCGCCAGCAGCCAAGAAACGGCAGGTTATAATGAAAAACTGTTTTTT
many,TRBJ1-2,TRBV25-1,TRBD1,CASSEAGQRIYTF,TGTGCCAGCAGTGAAGCGGGACAGCGAATCTACACCTTC
many,TRBJ2-5,TRBV7-8,-,CASSPTPGKQETQYF,TGTGCCAGCAGCCCGACCCCGGGCAAACAAGAGACCCAGTACTTC
many,TRBJ2-7,TRBV7-8,-,CASSLVFSSYEQYF,TGTGCCAGCAGCTTAGTATTCAGCTCCTACGAGCAGTACTTC
many,TRBJ2-3,TRBV3-1,-,CASSQEGWDTQYF,TGTGCCAGCAGCCAAGAGGGGTGGGACACGCAGTATTTT
many,TRBJ2-6,TRBV12-3/TRBV12-4,-,CASRLGANVLTF,TGTGCCAGCAGGTTGGGGGCCAACGTCCTGACTTTC
few,TRBJ2-3,TRBV14,-,CASSPPTNTQYF,TGTGCCAGCAGCCCCCCCACGAATACGCAGTATTTT
many,TRBJ2-1,TRBV24-1,-,CATRDTTSSYNEQFF,TGTGCCACCAGGGATACGACTAGCTCCTACAATGAGCAGTTCTTC
many,TRBJ2-5,TRBV20-1,TRBD2,CSARGTSAWQETQYF,TGCAGTGCTAGAGGCACTAGCGCGTGGCAAGAGACCCAGTACTTC
many,TRBJ2-2,TRBV10-2,-,CASSDTPTNTGELFF,TGCGCCAGCAGTGATACCCCCACCAACACCGGGGAGCTGTTTTTT
-,TRBJ2-7,TRBV13,-,CASRQTGFNSYEQYF,TGTGCCAGCCGTCAAACGGGGTTCAACTCCTACGAGCAGTACTTC
many,TRBJ2-7,TRBV5-1,TRBD2,CASSLLGTSVSYEQYF,TGCGCCAGCAGCTTGTTGGGCACTAGCGTATCCTACGAGCAGTACTTC
many,TRBJ2-6,TRBV20-1,-,CSAATFGVPRSGANVLTF,TGCAGTGCTGCGACCTTTGGGGTCCCCCGCTCTGGGGCCAACGTCCTGACTTTC
-,TRBJ2-2,TRBV11-2,TRBD2,CASSLGTAAGGTNTGELFF,TGTGCCAGCAGCTTGGGAACGGCAGCGGGAGGAACGAACACCGGGGAGCTGTTTTTT
-,TRBJ2-3,TRBV3-1,TRBD2,CASCRTSDIADTQYF,TGTGCCAGCTGCCGGACTAGCGATATAGCAGATACGCAGTATTTT
many,TRBJ2-1,TRBV11-2,-,CASSLGGRGGGFYNEQFF,TGTGCCAGCAGCTTAGGGGGCAGGGGCGGGGGTTTCTACAATGAGCAGTTCTTC
many,TRBJ2-2,TRBV6-1,-,CASRGFAGELFF,TGTGCCAGCAGGGGATTTGCCGGGGAGCTGTTTTTT
many,TRBJ2-1,TRBV18,-,CASSPKNEQFF,TGTGCCAGCTCACCTAAGAATGAGCAGTTCTTC
few,TRBJ1-5,TRBV29-1,-,CSVADSNQPQHF,TGCAGCGTAGCGGACAGCAATCAGCCCCAGCATTTT
many,TRBJ2-5,TRBV7-9,TRBD2,CASSFAGGQETQYF,TGTGCCAGCAGCTTCGCGGGAGGGCAAGAGACCCAGTACTTC
-,TRBJ2-5,TRBV12-3/TRBV12-4,-,CAGSSHGSSQETQYF,TGTGCCGGCAGTTCGCACGGGTCCTCCCAAGAGACCCAGTACTTC
many,TRBJ2-1,TRBV20-1,-,CSAKTGSVSYNEQFF,TGCAGTGCTAAGACAGGATCGGTCTCCTACAATGAGCAGTTCTTC
many,TRBJ2-1,TRBV7-2,-,CASSPQQGVHQFF,TGTGCCAGCAGCCCCCAGCAGGGAGTCCACCAGTTCTTC
many,TRBJ2-5,TRBV12-3/TRBV12-4,-,CASSSTAGGGETQYF,TGTGCCAGCAGTTCCACCGCCGGGGGAGGAGAGACCCAGTACTTC
many,TRBJ2-1,TRBV6-5,-,CASSYGGEYNEQFF,TGTGCCAGCAGTTACGGCGGGGAATACAATGAGCAGTTCTTC
many,TRBJ1-1,TRBV7-8,TRBD1,CASSLLQGRDGNTEAFF,TGTGCCAGCAGCTTGTTACAGGGGCGTGACGGGAACACTGAAGCTTTCTTT
many,TRBJ2-1,TRBV15,TRBD2,CATSPKAGNEQFF,TGTGCCACCAGCCCAAAAGCGGGGAATGAGCAGTTCTTC
few,TRBJ1-4,TRBV7-2,-,CASSFAWPGPRGEKLFF,TGTGCCAGCAGCTTCGCGTGGCCAGGGCCACGAGGTGAAAAACTGTTTTTT
many,TRBJ1-2,TRBV28,-,CASSLGETAGYTF,TGTGCCAGCAGTTTAGGAGAAACGGCCGGCTACACCTTC
many,TRBJ2-3,TRBV6-1,TRBD2,CASSEPGRGADTQYF,TGTGCCAGCAGTGAGCCCGGACGGGGGGCAGATACGCAGTATTTT
many,TRBJ2-1,TRBV20-1,-,CSAMWRNNEQFF,TGCAGTGCTATGTGGCGTAACAATGAGCAGTTCTTC
many,TRBJ1-1,TRBV20-1,-,CSARVGANTEAFF,TGCAGTGCTAGAGTCGGGGCGAACACTGAAGCTTTCTTT
-,TRBJ2-3,TRBV4-3,-,CASSRGTVEYPDTQYF,TGCGCCAGCAGCCGCGGGACAGTGGAGTACCCAGATACGCAGTATTTT
many,TRBJ2-3,TRBV28,-,CAVQGGEADTQYF,TGTGCCGTTCAGGGCGGAGAGGCAGATACGCAGTATTTT
many,TRBJ2-2,TRBV5-4,-,CASNKGGTLRDTGELFF,TGTGCCAGCAACAAAGGGGGGACTCTCAGGGACACCGGGGAGCTGTTTTTT
many,TRBJ1-6,TRBV9,TRBD1,CASSVSGTVNSPLHF,TGTGCCAGCAGCGTCTCCGGGACAGTTAATTCACCCCTCCACTTT
-,TRBJ2-1,TRBV5-5,TRBD2,CASSPRVAGYNEQFF,TGTGCCAGCAGCCCCAGGGTAGCGGGCTACAATGAGCAGTTCTTC
many,TRBJ2-4,TRBV5-6,TRBD2,CASSPLSGGRASGNIQYF,TGTGCCAGCAGCCCTCTTTCCGGAGGGAGGGCCTCGGGAAACATTCAGTACTTC
many,TRBJ2-7,TRBV7-2,-,CASSSPAETYEQYF,TGTGCCAGCAGCTCCCCAGCGGAGACCTACGAGCAGTACTTC
many,TRBJ2-2,TRBV12-3/TRBV12-4,TRBD2,CASRPGTSGSGELFF,TGTGCCAGCAGGCCCGGGACTAGCGGGTCCGGGGAGCTGTTTTTT